This TCR beta chain was profiled in a study of cytomegalovirus exposure and HLA in healthy donors. The study's findings and limits: Beyond CMV serostatus, there was no information to go on about immune exposure.

The PCR had 60 Vbeta and 13 Jbeta primers. Clones were sequenced by immunoSEQ multiplex PCR, and TCRdb holds only the in-frame ones, with some missing. The table shows about 200,000 clones, with 70% to 85% occurring only once. This CDR3 has 17 amino acids. After removal of 1 base from V and 4 bases from J, the junction contained 10 bases not matched to a gene. Per germline, CDR1 SGHVS and CDR2 FNYEAQ. To note about this clone: What it binds is not known.

The clonotype comes from a man aged 50 or older in good health and CMV-seronegative. Sequenced sample: PBMCs. V is TRBV7-6 and J is TRBJ2-1, with 7 bases aligning to TRBD2. Here the CDR3 reads CASSLVRGGSTYNEQFF. As DNA, the CDR3 is TGTGCCAGCAGCTTAGTGAGGGGCGGGAGTACGTACAATGAGCAGTTCTTC.